The 20 T cell receptor beta chains reported below all come from one sample, sequenced in a study of T-cell memory formation after mild COVID-19. Using its own MiXCR run on the 5' RACE reads, TCRdb lists one record per CDR3 protein. Here the sample spans roughly 150,000 distinct CDR3 sequences, around 13% being singletons. Sequencing was carried out using PBMCs or a T cell subset sorted from them (not recorded which). The receptors shown here come from an adult woman who had mild COVID-19 (a few samples of this study predate the infection). Cell type and time point are not known.

In this sample, this clonotype turned up a few times. The chain uses TRBV27 and TRBJ2-2; 11 positions match TRBD1. The germline gives CDR1 MNHEY, CDR2 SMNVEV (reference sequence). The trim removed 5 bases at V and 6 bases at J, leaving 5 bases unmatched. CDR3 length equals 15 residues. CDR3 sequence (DNA): TGTGCCAGCAGTAGGACAGGGGGCTATGCCGGGGAGCTGTTTTTT. This encodes CASSRTGGYAGELFF.

The V and J genes are TRBV18 and TRBJ2-1, with TRBD2 as a possible D gene (6 bases). V shed 0 bases and J shed 7 bases, with 13 bases lying between them. Per germline, CDR1 KGHSH and CDR2 LQKENI. The CDR3 has 15 amino acids. In DNA, the CDR3 is TGTGCCAGCTCACCACCATCTATTCGGGGGAATGAGCAGTTCTTC. Its translation is CASSPPSIRGNEQFF.

The rearrangement links TRBV7-2 to TRBJ2-7, with 7 positions matching TRBD2. CDR3 length: 12 amino acids. Germline assignment: CDR1 SGHTA and CDR2 FQGNSA. J lost 9 bases, V lost 7 bases, and 9 bases had no gene match. Here the CDR3 reads CASTLFPGGQYF. CDR3 bases: TGTGCCAGCACCCTTTTCCCGGGGGGGCAGTACTTC. Supplemented by reference TRBV7-2 and TRBJ2-7, the full variable domain reads GAGVSQSPSNKVTEKGKDVELRCDPISGHTALYWYRQSLGQGLEFLIYFQGNSAPDKSGLPSDRFSAERTGGSVSTLTIQRTQQEDSAVYLCASTLFPGGQYFGPGTRLTVT.

Regarding this clonotype: Sequence at one end of the junction differs from germline and may be a read error. This sequence joins TRBV10-3 and TRBJ1-5; the D gene is possibly TRBD1 (6 bases). CDR1 and CDR2 (germline): ENHRY, SYGVKD. This CDR3 contains 14 residues. As DNA, the CDR3 is TGTGCCATCAGTTTGACAGGCGGCAAACAGCCCCAGCATTTT. Translated: CAISLTGGKQPQHF.

This clonotype was found a few times. The chain is built from TRBV30 and TRBJ1-1; D remains ambiguous. The CDR3 runs to 16 residues. V lost 3 bases, J lost 1 base, and 18 bases lay in between. CDR1 and CDR2 from the germline V gene are GTSNPN and SVGIG (reference sequence). The CDR3 DNA reads as TGTGCCTGGAGCCCTCGGGTCCCGACTTCGAACACTGAAGCTTTCTTT. Protein product: CAWSPRVPTSNTEAFF.

In this sample, this clonotype turned up a few times. A read error may account for a junction end that differs from germline. This chain uses TRBV7-6 with TRBJ2-7; 7 positions match TRBD1. Germline V CDR1 and CDR2: SGHVS, FNYEAQ. The CDR3 length is 15 residues. CDR3 bases: TGTGCCAGCAGCTCCCCCGGGACAGCCTCCAACGAGCAGTACTTC. Amino acid sequence: CASSSPGTASNEQYF. Based on the CDR3 plus reference TRBV7-6 and TRBJ2-7, the full variable domain is GAGVSQSPRYKVTKRGQDVALRCDPISGHVSLYWYRQALGQGPEFLTYFNYEAQQDKSGLPNDRFSAERPEGSISTLTIQRTEQRDSAMYRCASSSPGTASNEQYFGPGTRLTVT.

The sample holds many counts of this clonotype. V gene TRBV5-1 combines with J gene TRBJ1-1, with TRBD1 matching over 8 bases. CDR1 SGHRS and CDR2 YFSETQ come from the germline V gene. V dropped 3 bases and J dropped 1; count of bases not matched to a gene: 2. The CDR3 has 14 amino acids. CDR3 sequence (DNA): TGCGCCAGCAGCTCCGGGACAGGGAACACTGAAGCTTTCTTT. Translating gives CASSSGTGNTEAFF.

V is TRBV11-2 and J is TRBJ2-2, with 10 nucleotides matching TRBD1. The CDR3 is 16 residues long. Germline assignment: CDR1 SGHAT and CDR2 FQNNGV. J lost 7 bases, V lost 1 base, and 6 bases had no gene match. The CDR3 DNA is TGTGCCAGCAGCTTAGGTCGACAGGGGGCTCACGGGGAGCTGTTTTTT. It codes for CASSLGRQGAHGELFF.

V is TRBV7-9 and J is TRBJ1-4; tentative D call: TRBD1 (6 bases). The CDR3 loop spans 15 amino acids. Germline CDR1 and CDR2: SEHNR and FQNEAQ (reference sequence). The V gene lost 1 base and the J gene lost 7 bases, with 13 bases spanning the gap. The chain's CDR3 is CASSLGGAEREKLFF. For the CDR3, the DNA is TGTGCCAGCAGCTTAGGGGGGGCAGAACGTGAAAAACTGTTTTTT.

Only a few counts were recorded for this clonotype. The CDR3 sequence: CAWSSGQGISGYTF. For the CDR3, the DNA is TGTGCCTGGAGTTCGGGACAGGGAATATCTGGCTACACCTTC. V gene TRBV30 combines with J gene TRBJ1-2; 9 bases align to TRBD1. The germline gives CDR1 GTSNPN, CDR2 SVGIG (reference sequence). The junction had 8 bases not matched to a gene; V was cut back by 2 bases and J by 7 bases. CDR3 length: 14 residues.

The table lists this clonotype with a few counts. CDR3 coding DNA: TGTGCCAGCAGCTTAGTGCAGGTCAACTCTCGGGATGAGCAGTTCTTC. As protein: CASSLVQVNSRDEQFF. The chain links TRBV7-9 to TRBJ2-1; D not certain. CDR3 length: 16 amino acids. Germline loops: CDR1 SEHNR, CDR2 FQNEAQ (reference sequence). V was clipped by 1 base and J by 8 bases, with 18 bases between them.

Only a few counts were recorded for this clonotype. The V and J genes are TRBV9 and TRBJ2-1, with D perhaps TRBD2 (5 bases). The germline V gene has CDR1 SGDLS and CDR2 YYNGEE. V lost 6 bases to trimming and J lost 4 bases, with 11 bases between them. The CDR3 loop spans 13 amino acids. The CDR3 sequence: CASNTGKYNEQFF. The CDR3 nucleotides read TGTGCCAGCAACACGGGAAAGTACAATGAGCAGTTCTTC.

This clonotype was seen more than once but under ten times. The rearrangement joins TRBV4-3 to TRBJ2-1; the match to TRBD2 covers 7 bases. CDR3 length: 17 residues. J lost 7 bases, V lost 0 bases, and 12 bases had no gene match. CDR1 and CDR2 (germline): LGHNA, YSLEER. The chain's CDR3 is CASSQDVRRERENEQFF. The DNA for the CDR3 is TGCGCCAGCAGCCAAGATGTGAGGCGGGAGAGGGAAAATGAGCAGTTCTTC.

This clonotype showed up just a few times. The chain couples TRBV5-6 to TRBJ1-6, with 10 nucleotides matching TRBD1. Germline lookup yields CDR1 SGHDT and CDR2 YYEEEE. The CDR3 contains 20 residues. V was clipped by 2 bases and J by 14 bases; unmatched bases: 25. This CDR3 reads CASSFLAGTGDVVRLSSLHF. CDR3 DNA: TGTGCCAGCAGCTTCTTAGCCGGGACAGGGGATGTTGTACGTCTTTCTTCCCTCCACTTT.

The genes are TRBV6-2 or TRBV6-3 and TRBJ2-6; D is unclear. V was shortened by 6 bases and J by 0 bases, with 9 bases between the two germline ends. This CDR3 spans 15 amino acids. Germline CDR1 reads MNHEY; CDR2 reads SVGEGT. CDR3 loop: CASRPQDSGANVLTF. The DNA for the CDR3 is TGTGCCAGCAGGCCACAAGACTCTGGGGCCAACGTCCTGACTTTC.

Regarding this clonotype: It is unclear where the CDR3 begins or ends on the DNA, so no DNA is shown, and the CDR3 is as TCRdb lists it. CDR3 residues: CSVVGVGNQPKHF. The V call is TRBV29-1, the J call TRBJ1-5. Germline CDR1 SQVTM, CDR2 ANQGSEA. The CDR3 is 13 residues long, counting both termini.

This clonotype was detected a few times. J is TRBJ2-1 and V is TRBV7-2; tentative D call: TRBD2 (5 bases). V was trimmed by 4 bases and J by 10 bases, leaving 8 bases between them. This CDR3 is 11 amino acids long. Germline V gene data show CDR1 as SGHTA and CDR2 as FQGNSA. CDR3 residues: CASSSGWEQFF. CDR3 nucleotides: TGTGCCAGCAGCTCGGGGTGGGAGCAGTTCTTC.

The gene calls are TRBV5-1 and TRBJ2-3; the D gene is possibly TRBD2 (6 bases). The CDR3 runs 14 residues. CDR1 is SGHRS, CDR2 YFSETQ, per germline. Trimming removed 7 bases at V and 5 bases at J, with 17 bases between. The CDR3: CASVRETREDTQYF. The CDR3 DNA reads as TGCGCCAGCGTTCGGGAGACCAGAGAAGATACGCAGTATTTT.

The rearrangement joins TRBV9 to TRBJ1-3, with 9 positions matching TRBD1. Trimming removed 3 bases from V and 0 bases from J; junction bases left unmatched: 10. Germline CDR1 and CDR2: SGDLS and YYNGEE. CDR3 length: 18 amino acids. In DNA form, the CDR3 reads TGTGCCAGCAGCGGACCCGACCCACAGGGGGCCTCTGGAAACACCATATATTTT. Amino acid sequence: CASSGPDPQGASGNTIYF.

The chain recombines TRBV3-1 with TRBJ2-7, with 8 nucleotides matching TRBD1. This CDR3 is built from 15 residues. Per the germline V gene, CDR1 is LGHDT and CDR2 is YNNKEL (reference sequence). The V segment lost 9 bases and the J segment 2 bases; nucleotides outside the gene matches: 12. In nucleotides, the CDR3 is TGTGCCAGGAAATCAGGGGGCGCCTGCGCCTACGAGCAGTACTTC. Residues: CARKSGGACAYEQYF.